This T cell receptor beta chain was found in a study of cytomegalovirus exposure and HLA in healthy donors. Losses at the gene ends were 1 base for V and 6 bases for J; bases not matched to a gene: 14. This CDR3 is 17 amino acids long. CDR1 is LGHNA, CDR2 YSLEER, per germline. 13 Jbeta primers and 60 Vbeta primers were used for the PCR. The assay was immunoSEQ multiplex PCR, and TCRdb's table has in-frame clones only and misses some. The repertoire table contains 130,000 or so clones. Input material: PBMCs. This sequence originates from a woman aged 35 to 49 in good health and CMV-seronegative. This chain joins TRBV4-3 and TRBJ1-2; 7 nucleotides match TRBD1. This CDR3 reads CASSQVERVGGGHGYTF. Written as DNA, the CDR3 is TGCGCCAGCAGCCAAGTAGAGAGGGTAGGGGGCGGCCATGGCTACACCTTC.